A selection of T cell receptor beta chains follows, all from one sample in a study of CD8 T cells in Susac syndrome. MiXCR, applied by TCRdb to the immunoSEQ multiplex PCR reads, yields one record per CDR3 protein. The sample lists more than 55,000 distinct CDR3 sequences, roughly 95% seen once, with 0.09% to 0.13% in the top ten. The sample comprised CD4+ T cells from PBMCs. The receptors were gathered from a human donor with multiple sclerosis. The conserved cysteine and the conserved F or W are not part of the CDR3 here. Fields, in order: V gene, J gene, CDR3 protein.

>TRBV20-1|TRBJ1-2
SAPPLWVGWRGYT
>TRBV29-1|TRBJ2-3
SVRTGGNTDTQY
>TRBV6-2/TRBV6-3|TRBJ2-6
ASSYQSSGANVLT
>TRBV18|TRBJ2-2
ASSPRRTITGELF
>TRBV7-2|TRBJ2-1
ASSLATSGGAYNEQF
>TRBV30|TRBJ2-1
AWVGTSGRSSYNEQF
>TRBV5-1|TRBJ2-5
ASSLTGDRGETQY
>TRBV14|TRBJ1-4
ASSQSLPGGKLF
>TRBV6-1|TRBJ2-4
ASLRTGWTWDIQY
>TRBV12-3/TRBV12-4|TRBJ2-2
ASSLRGGLGTGELF
>TRBV29-1|TRBJ2-3
SDLQGDTQY
>TRBV12-3/TRBV12-4|TRBJ2-7
ASSFNPQGEQY
>TRBV11-2|TRBJ1-6
ASSPGQGARALH
>TRBV5-1|TRBJ1-5
ASSLEGNNQPQH
>TRBV3-1|TRBJ2-3
ASSQGQRGFPDTQY
>TRBV4-1|TRBJ2-2
ASSPRDTDTGELF
>TRBV2|TRBJ2-2
ASSVGNTGELF
>TRBV5-6|TRBJ1-5
ASSFGGGRPQH
>TRBV2|TRBJ1-1
ASSGEAF
>TRBV24-1|TRBJ2-1
ATSDAAGSWDNEQF
>TRBV11-2|TRBJ2-5
ASSQRGDQETQY
>TRBV7-9|TRBJ1-1
ASSRALTEDTEAF
>TRBV24-1|TRBJ2-1
ATSEGSGGFYEQF
>TRBV7-2|TRBJ2-7
ASSLADSTTYEQY